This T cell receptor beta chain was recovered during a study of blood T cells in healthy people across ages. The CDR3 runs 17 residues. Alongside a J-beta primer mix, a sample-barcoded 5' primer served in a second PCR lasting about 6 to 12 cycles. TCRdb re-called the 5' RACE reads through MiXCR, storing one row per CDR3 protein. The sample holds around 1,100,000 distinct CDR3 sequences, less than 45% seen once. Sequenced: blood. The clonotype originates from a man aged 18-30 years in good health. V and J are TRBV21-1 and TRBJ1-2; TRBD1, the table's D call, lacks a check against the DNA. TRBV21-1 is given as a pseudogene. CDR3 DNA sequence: TGTGCCAGCAAATCGCCCGACAGGGAGAAAGGCTACTATGGCTACACCTTC. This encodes CASKSPDREKGYYGYTF.